This T cell receptor beta chain appears in the sequencing data of a study of early T cells in non-severe SARS-CoV-2 infection. Study-wide context: Whole-blood bulk RNA, unsorted, was sequenced, and chains were unpaired.

TCRdb analysed the 5' RACE reads with MiXCR anew, one entry per CDR3 protein. Of fewer than 85,000 distinct CDR3 sequences in the sample, 11% are singletons; the top ten hold more than 10%. Notes on the study in general: Matches to VDJdb favored anti-spike CD8 responses and missed private and CD4 specificities.

From germline, CDR1 is SGDLS and CDR2 YYNGEE. V lost 0 bases and J lost 8, with 15 bases in between. CDR3 length: 15 residues. To note about this clonotype: The antigen is not known.

The clonotype was recovered from an adult who was a healthcare worker with PCR-confirmed SARS-CoV-2 infection or an uninfected control (not recorded which). The sequenced sample was whole blood, obtained at baseline. V is TRBV9 and J is TRBJ2-1; possible D gene TRBD1, 6 bases. In DNA form, the CDR3 reads TGTGCCAGCAGCGTAGGAGAGGGCAGGGGAGATGAGCAGTTCTTC. Amino acid sequence: CASSVGEGRGDEQFF. Based on the CDR3 plus reference TRBV9 and TRBJ2-1, the full variable domain is DSGVTQTPKHLITATGQRVTLRCSPRSGDLSVYWYQQSLDQGLQFLIQYYNGEERAKGNILERFSAQQFPDLHSELNLSSLELGDSALYFCASSVGEGRGDEQFFGPGTRLTVL.